Listed here are 22 T cell receptor beta chains from one sample, sequenced in a study of CD8+CD57+ T cells in acquired aplastic anemia. All sequencing subjects had displayed CD8+CD57+ cell expansion on flow cytometry. Template material for TCR beta VDJ and CDR3 profiling consisted of genomic DNA. In TCRdb, the reads were re-called with MiXCR into one record per CDR3 protein. The sample has over 150,000 distinct CDR3 sequences; 50% to 65% are singletons. The specimen sequenced was sorted CD4+, CD8+, or CD8+CD57+ T cells (not recorded which) from PBMCs. The receptors come from a human donor with aplastic anemia.

The chain recombines TRBV9 with TRBJ2-2; D may be TRBD2 (6 bases). Trimming stripped 4 bases from V and 6 bases from J, with 16 bases between. CDR3 length: 15 residues. From germline, CDR1 is SGDLS and CDR2 YYNGEE. CDR3 sequence (DNA): TGTGCCAGCAGCCGACTCGGGAGTGGCGCCGGGGAGCTGTTTTTT. It is translated as CASSRLGSGAGELFF.

This clonotype was counted a few times. V and J are TRBV19 and TRBJ2-2, with D hard to call. Germline CDR1 is LNHDA and CDR2 is SQIVND (reference sequence). V gave up 10 bases and J gave up 7 bases, with 7 bases separating them. The CDR3 spans 10 residues. The CDR3 nucleotides are TGTGCCACCATGAACGGGGAGCTGTTTTTT. Translated, it gives CATMNGELFF.

This clonotype was counted at least ten times. The V gene is TRBV7-9, the J gene TRBJ1-2, with D perhaps TRBD1 (5 bases). Trimming took 3 bases from V and 4 from J, leaving 12 bases between them. CDR3 length: 14 residues. Germline CDR1 reads SEHNR; CDR2 reads FQNEAQ (reference sequence). The CDR3 loop reads CASSFEGVTYGYTF. CDR3 DNA: TGTGCCAGCAGCTTTGAAGGGGTAACCTATGGCTACACCTTC.

The rearrangement links TRBV24-1 to TRBJ2-7, with 8 bases that match TRBD2. This CDR3 is built from 16 residues. Losses at the gene ends were 3 bases for V and 5 bases for J; bases not matched to a gene: 11. CDR1 and CDR2 from the germline V gene are KGHDR and SFDVKD. The CDR3 protein is CATSDAGGGLKDEQYF. In DNA, the CDR3 is TGTGCCACCAGTGATGCGGGCGGGGGGCTAAAGGACGAGCAGTACTTC.

The gene calls are TRBV9 and TRBJ2-3; 7 bases match TRBD2. The V gene end was trimmed by 0 bases and the J gene end by 11 bases; junction bases not matched to a gene: 12. CDR1 is SGDLS, CDR2 YYNGEE, per germline. This CDR3 is 15 amino acids long. The CDR3 DNA is TGTGCCAGCAGCGTAGCGGGGGGATCCTACAATGAGCAGTATTTT. Protein: CASSVAGGSYNEQYF.

V and J are TRBV2 and TRBJ2-7; 10 bases are a match to TRBD1. From germline, CDR1 is SNHLY and CDR2 FYNNEI. The CDR3 sequence is 14 residues long. J lost 5 bases, V lost 4 bases, and 5 bases had no gene match. The DNA of the CDR3 is TGTGCCAGCAGTGCAGACAGGGGGCTAGACGAGCAGTACTTC. It encodes CASSADRGLDEQYF.

A remark on this clonotype: One end of the junction is discordant with germline, which a read error may explain. V usage is TRBV7-9 and J usage is TRBJ2-7; D is possibly TRBD1 (5 bases). This CDR3 is 12 amino acids long. CDR1 and CDR2 from the germline V gene are SEHNR and FQNEAQ (reference sequence). The CDR3 DNA follows: TGTGCCAGCAGCTGGGGCTCCTACGAGCAGTGCTTC. This translates into CASSWGSYEQCF.

V gene TRBV2 combines with J gene TRBJ2-7; 14 bases are shared with TRBD2. The CDR3 runs to 13 residues. Unmatched junction bases numbered 11, after V lost 10 bases and J lost 12 bases. Germline V gene sequence: CDR1 SNHLY, CDR2 FYNNEI. The CDR3: CATSEGTSGRRYF. DNA of the CDR3: TGTGCCACCTCAGAAGGGACTAGCGGGAGACGGTACTTC.

This chain joins TRBV12-3 or TRBV12-4 and TRBJ1-5; D remains unclear. The CDR3 has 15 amino acids. With 5 bases removed from V and 7 bases from J, the gap between germline ends came to 18 bases. DNA for the CDR3: TGTGCCAGCAGTGACACCGGGATGGAAAGACAGCCCCAGCATTTT. Translating gives CASSDTGMERQPQHF.

V gene TRBV7-9 combines with J gene TRBJ1-1; 7 nucleotides align to TRBD1. This CDR3 comprises 17 residues. CDR1 is SEHNR and CDR2 is FQNEAQ in the germline V gene (reference sequence). V shed 3 bases and J 1 base; nucleotides not matched to a gene: 11. CDR3 residues: CASSFPLGQARNTEAFF. DNA of the CDR3: TGTGCCAGCAGCTTTCCTTTAGGACAGGCGCGGAACACTGAAGCTTTCTTT.

This chain joins TRBV20-1 and TRBJ1-4, with no clear D. From germline, CDR1 is DFQATT and CDR2 SNEGSKA (reference sequence). Trimming took off 2 bases at V and 15 bases at J, with 13 bases between the two ends. The CDR3 extends over 11 amino acids. CDR3 amino acids: CSARKAGILFF. The CDR3 coding sequence is TGCAGTGCTAGAAAGGCGGGAATCTTGTTTTTT.

This clonotype has at least ten counts. This chain uses TRBV28 with TRBJ1-2; the D gene is possibly TRBD1 (6 bases). Trimming removed 2 bases from V and 6 bases from J, with 16 bases in between. Germline V gene sequence: CDR1 MDHEN, CDR2 SYDVKM. The CDR3 covers 15 residues. Here the CDR3 DNA reads TGTGCCAGCAGTTTAGGTTGGGGGGCTGGCGATGGCTACACCTTC. This translates into CASSLGWGAGDGYTF.

The chain is built from TRBV2 and TRBJ2-7, with D maybe TRBD2 (5 bases). CDR3 size: 11 residues. From germline, CDR1 is SNHLY and CDR2 FYNNEI. The germline V and J ends were trimmed by 8 bases and 3 bases, with 8 bases remaining between them. CDR3 in DNA: TGTGCCAGCCGCGGACTCTACGAGCAGTACTTC. Residues: CASRGLYEQYF.

The chain uses TRBV7-2 and TRBJ1-2; 8 positions match TRBD1. CDR1 is SGHTA and CDR2 is FQGNSA in the germline V gene. The CDR3 has 15 amino acids. J lost 2 bases, V lost 4 bases, and 6 bases had no gene match. The CDR3 protein is CASSSRRTGNYGYTF. The DNA for the CDR3 is TGTGCCAGCAGCTCTAGACGGACAGGGAACTATGGCTACACCTTC.

J is TRBJ2-1 and V is TRBV24-1; D is possibly TRBD2 (5 bases). This CDR3 is built from 16 residues. Germline V CDR1 and CDR2: KGHDR, SFDVKD. Deletions cut 3 bases from V and 4 bases from J, with 15 bases between. CDR3 loop: CATSDAGPGEYNEQFF. CDR3 in DNA: TGTGCCACCAGTGATGCGGGCCCCGGGGAGTACAATGAGCAGTTCTTC.

This chain links TRBV10-3 with TRBJ2-7; no clear D gene. V lost 5 bases, J lost 2 bases, and 4 bases lay in between. The CDR3 runs to 11 residues. Germline V CDR1 and CDR2: ENHRY, SYGVKD. The CDR3 DNA reads TGTGCCATCAGTTCCACCTACGAGCAGTACTTC. It is translated as CAISSTYEQYF.

The chain employs TRBV2 and TRBJ2-7; 7 nucleotides line up with TRBD1. The CDR3 runs to 14 residues. In germline, CDR1 is SNHLY, CDR2 FYNNEI. CDR3 DNA sequence: TGTGCTAGAAGGCGACGGGACAGAGCCTACGAGCAGTACTTC. This encodes CARRRRDRAYEQYF.

The gene calls are TRBV7-2 and TRBJ2-1; TRBD2 matches at 8 bases. There are 16 residues in the CDR3. The V segment lost 1 base and the J segment 2 bases; nucleotides outside the gene matches: 4. CDR1 SGHTA and CDR2 FQGNSA come from the germline V gene. In nucleotides, the CDR3 is TGTGCCAGCAGCTTAGTACCGGGAGGGGCCTACAATGAGCAGTTCTTC. This codes for CASSLVPGGAYNEQFF.

This clonotype was counted only a few times. The chain recombines TRBV10-3 with TRBJ2-7, with 10 bases aligning to TRBD1. The ends lost 11 bases at V and 6 bases at J; junction bases unmatched: 10. The CDR3 covers 13 residues. From germline, CDR1 is ENHRY and CDR2 SYGVKD. The CDR3 spells CASKDRGGGEQYF. The CDR3 bases are TGTGCCTCCAAGGACAGGGGGGGGGGCGAGCAGTACTTC.

This clonotype was picked up a small number of times. A much larger clonotype is one base distant, so this may be a read error. The rearrangement uses TRBV29-1 and TRBJ1-2; TRBD1 might be the D (6 bases). Trimming cost V 7 bases and J 2 bases, with 14 bases left between them. Germline assignment: CDR1 SQVTM and CDR2 ANQGSEA. This CDR3 comprises 13 residues. In nucleotides, the CDR3 is TGCAGCGGCGAGGGGGGGACCAACTATGGCTACACCTTC. Encoded protein: CSGEGGTNYGYTF.

The genes are TRBV15 and TRBJ1-1; D gene ambiguous. The CDR3 totals 15 residues. Germline values: CDR1 LNHNV, CDR2 YYDKDF (reference sequence). V dropped 5 bases and J dropped 0 bases, with 13 bases sitting between them. CDR3: CATSYAYEMNTEAFF. DNA of the CDR3: TGTGCCACCAGCTACGCATACGAAATGAACACTGAAGCTTTCTTT.

V gene TRBV10-2 combines with J gene TRBJ2-1; 8 nucleotides match TRBD2. CDR1 is WSHSY and CDR2 is SAAADI in the germline V gene. J gave up 6 bases and V 5 bases, and 6 bases lay outside the gene matches. CDR3 length equals 14 residues. In DNA form, the CDR3 reads TGCGCCAGCAGTAACGTCGGGGGGGGCAATGAGCAGTTCTTC. As protein: CASSNVGGGNEQFF.